Each of the 20 T cell receptor beta chains below was sequenced from the same sample in a study of blood T cell repertoires in COVID-19 (TCRdb year 2020). Library preparation used the immunoSEQ multiplex PCR assay. Not all clones reach the TCRdb copy of this immuneACCESS table, which keeps in-frame sequences only. Checked studies attribute under half of the gap to unresolved V genes and leave the rest unexplained. The sample table records under 400,000 clones; more than 70% of these occur just once. Just over 1% of the sample is taken by the ten largest. The material sequenced was PBMCs or T cells enriched from blood (not recorded which). The receptors were sampled from a woman aged 25 to 39 who had been exposed to COVID-19.

This clone has just a few counts. This chain uses TRBV7-9 with TRBJ1-1; weak D call: TRBD1 (5 bases). The CDR3 loop spans 17 amino acids. CDR1 is SEHNR and CDR2 is FQNEAQ in the germline V gene (reference sequence). V dropped 5 bases and J dropped 1 base, with 20 bases sitting between them. CDR3 residues: CASSPLVGRQGNTEAFF. CDR3 nucleotides: TGTGCCAGCAGCCCCCTGGTGGGGCGGCAGGGGAACACTGAAGCTTTCTTT.

This chain links TRBV15 with TRBJ2-7; a possible D gene is TRBD2 (7 bases). The germline V gene encodes CDR1 LNHNV and CDR2 YYDKDF (reference sequence). Deletions cut 8 bases from V and 2 bases from J, with 16 bases between. The CDR3 runs 14 residues. The CDR3 coding sequence is TGTGCCACCGGGAGGGGGGGCAGCGCCTACGAGCAGTACTTC. This encodes CATGRGGSAYEQYF.

This rearrangement joins TRBV19 to TRBJ2-5; 11 nucleotides agree with TRBD2. The germline gives CDR1 LNHDA, CDR2 SQIVND (reference sequence). Trimming took 4 bases from V and 3 from J; bases not matched to a gene: 7. CDR3 length: 16 residues. CDR3: CASSRGGTSGEETQYF. In DNA, the CDR3 is TGTGCCAGTAGTAGGGGGGGGACTAGCGGTGAAGAGACCCAGTACTTC. Full variable domain (remainder filled in from reference TRBV19 and TRBJ2-5): DGGITQSPKYLFRKEGQNVTLSCEQNLNHDAMYWYRQDPGQGLRLIYYSQIVNDFQKGDIAEGYSVSREKKESFPLTVTSAQKNPTAFYLCASSRGGTSGEETQYFGPGTRLLVL.

The DNA of the CDR3 is TGTGCCAGCAGTTTATTACTAGCGGGAGGGAATTACAATGAGCAGTTCTTC. Protein: CASSLLLAGGNYNEQFF. The chain recombines TRBV27 with TRBJ2-1; 13 bases are shared with TRBD2. Germline V gene data show CDR1 as MNHEY and CDR2 as SMNVEV (reference sequence). This CDR3 comprises 17 residues. Trimming took 1 base from V and 4 from J; bases not matched to a gene: 4.

The V call is TRBV7-8, the J call TRBJ2-1; 9 bases line up with TRBD2. The CDR3 contains 15 residues. Losses at the gene ends were 5 bases for V and 6 bases for J; bases not matched to a gene: 8. Germline V gives CDR1 SGHVS, CDR2 FQNEAQ. The CDR3 protein is CASSGASGIGNEQFF. The CDR3, as DNA: TGTGCCAGCAGCGGCGCTAGCGGGATTGGCAATGAGCAGTTCTTC.

The CDR3 is CASSSRTSGSSYEQYF. The CDR3 DNA sequence: TGTGCCAGCAGCTCCCGGACTAGCGGGAGTTCCTACGAGCAGTACTTC. The rearrangement uses TRBV11-2 and TRBJ2-7; 13 bases map to TRBD2. Trimming took 4 bases from V and 1 from J; bases not matched to a gene: 4. CDR3 size: 16 residues. Per germline, CDR1 SGHAT and CDR2 FQNNGV.

As DNA, the CDR3 is TGCAGCGTTCCCCTGTCAGGGGTCCCGGAGACCCAGTACTTC. Translating gives CSVPLSGVPETQYF. The chain carries TRBV29-1 and TRBJ2-5; possible D gene TRBD1, 6 bases. Germline V gene data show CDR1 as SQVTM and CDR2 as ANQGSEA. V lost 5 bases and J lost 5, with 18 bases in between. CDR3 length: 14 residues. The variable domain in full, with the rest retrieved from reference TRBV29-1 and TRBJ2-5, is SAVISQKPSRDICQRGTSLTIQCQVDSQVTMMFWYRQQPGQSLTLIATANQGSEATYESGFVIDKFPISRPNLTFSTLTVSNMSPEDSSIYLCSVPLSGVPETQYFGPGTRLLVL.

The V and J genes are TRBV6-5 and TRBJ2-3; TRBD1 matches 10 bases. CDR1 MNHEY and CDR2 SVGAGI come from the germline V gene. Trimming at V came to 6 bases and at J to 2 bases, leaving 5 bases not matched to a gene. The length of the CDR3 is 15 residues. The CDR3 DNA follows: TGTGCCAGCAGCCTCGGACAGGGGGACACAGATACGCAGTATTTT. This encodes CASSLGQGDTDTQYF.

The chain employs TRBV28 and TRBJ2-5; 13 nucleotides agree with TRBD2. CDR3 length: 17 amino acids. With V trimmed by 6 bases and J by 5 bases, 12 bases remained unmatched. Looked up from germline, CDR1 is MDHEN and CDR2 is SYDVKM. CDR3 sequence: CASSYPRTSGRAETQYF. DNA of the CDR3: TGTGCCAGCAGCTACCCCCGGACTAGCGGGAGAGCGGAGACCCAGTACTTC. Drawing the rest from reference TRBV28 and TRBJ2-5, the complete variable domain is DVKVTQSSRYLVKRTGEKVFLECVQDMDHENMFWYRQDPGLGLRLIYFSYDVKMKEKGDIPEGYSVSREKKERFSLILESASTNQTSMYLCASSYPRTSGRAETQYFGPGTRLLVL.

The chain has TRBV19 and TRBJ1-2, with no clear D. The germline gives CDR1 LNHDA, CDR2 SQIVND (reference sequence). The CDR3 runs 14 residues. Trimming stripped 5 bases from V and 7 bases from J, with 17 bases between. The CDR3 nucleotides are TGTGCCAGTAGTGAGGGAAGTGAGGCCTTTGGCTACACCTTC. Amino acids: CASSEGSEAFGYTF.

The chain combines TRBV15 with TRBJ2-5; D not certain. CDR3 length: 12 residues. The ends were cut back, 5 bases at V and 4 bases at J, with 8 bases in the middle. Germline values: CDR1 LNHNV, CDR2 YYDKDF (reference sequence). This CDR3 reads CATSSPLETQYF. The CDR3 nucleotides read TGTGCCACCAGCTCCCCGTTAGAGACCCAGTACTTC.

The chain joins TRBV2 to TRBJ1-1, with D perhaps TRBD1 (6 bases). Per the germline V gene, CDR1 is SNHLY and CDR2 is FYNNEI. The CDR3 covers 17 residues. Trimming stripped 7 bases from V and 6 bases from J, with 27 bases between. Here the CDR3 reads CASTPARGGRGGSEAFF. The CDR3 DNA reads as TGTGCCAGCACTCCAGCACGTGGGGGCAGGGGTGGGTCTGAAGCTTTCTTT.

The chain is built from TRBV7-9 and TRBJ2-3; 10 nucleotides align to TRBD1. Germline trimming cut 3 bases from V and 3 bases from J; bases unmatched to any gene: 3. The CDR3 is 15 amino acids. CDR1 is SEHNR, CDR2 FQNEAQ, per germline (reference sequence). The chain's CDR3 is CASSFGTGETDTQYF. The CDR3 DNA reads as TGTGCCAGCAGCTTTGGGACAGGGGAAACAGATACGCAGTATTTT.

The J gene is TRBJ1-1, the V gene TRBV7-9; no definite D call. The V gene's germline CDR1 is SEHNR and CDR2 FQNEAQ (reference sequence). CDR3 length: 13 residues. V dropped 8 bases and J dropped 0 bases, with 10 bases sitting between them. The CDR3 bases are TGTGCCAGCCGGAGAGAATTGAACACTGAAGCTTTCTTT. It encodes CASRRELNTEAFF.

The rearrangement uses TRBV11-2 and TRBJ1-5; TRBD1 might be the D (5 bases). The germline V gene has CDR1 SGHAT and CDR2 FQNNGV. The CDR3 is 13 residues long. Trimming pared 1 base from V and 7 bases from J, leaving 8 bases between. The CDR3 bases are TGTGCCAGCAGCTTAGGCGGGGACCAGCCCCAGCATTTT. Residues: CASSLGGDQPQHF.

V usage is TRBV24-1 and J usage is TRBJ2-7; D uncertain. The germline gives CDR1 KGHDR, CDR2 SFDVKD. The CDR3 is 12 residues long. The V end was cut by 4 bases, the J end by 0 bases, with 3 bases between. The CDR3 DNA follows: TGTGCCACCAGTGACAACTCCTACGAGCAGTACTTC. Its protein product is CATSDNSYEQYF.

This chain uses TRBV7-6 with TRBJ2-3; TRBD2 is a possible D gene (6 bases). There are 16 residues in the CDR3. V lost 2 bases and J 1 base, leaving 13 bases between the germline ends. Germline-derived CDR1 and CDR2 are SGHVS and FNYEAQ. CDR3 in amino acids: CASSLLSGPGTDTQYF. The CDR3 region has the DNA TGTGCCAGCAGCTTACTTAGCGGCCCTGGCACAGATACGCAGTATTTT.

The CDR3 nucleotides read TGCAGCGTTCGCAAGGCCACAGGGAACAATCAGCCCCAGCATTTT. Translating gives CSVRKATGNNQPQHF. The chain combines TRBV29-1 with TRBJ1-5; maybe TRBD1 (6 bases). The germline V gene encodes CDR1 SQVTM and CDR2 ANQGSEA. Trimming stripped 5 bases from V and 3 bases from J, with 17 bases between. This CDR3 is built from 15 residues.

This clone has just a few counts. The chain couples TRBV7-3 to TRBJ1-2; D is unresolved. Trimming shortened V by 2 bases and J by 4 bases, and 11 bases separated the two germline ends. Germline CDR1 reads SGHTA; CDR2 reads FQGTGA. This CDR3 comprises 14 residues. The CDR3 loop reads CASSLDPGSYGYTF. The CDR3 DNA sequence: TGTGCCAGCAGCTTAGATCCGGGGTCCTATGGCTACACCTTC. Full variable domain (remainder filled in from reference TRBV7-3 and TRBJ1-2): GAGVSQTPSNKVTEKGKYVELRCDPISGHTALYWYRQSLGQGPEFLIYFQGTGAADDSGLPNDRFFAVRPEGSVSTLKIQRTERGDSAVYLCASSLDPGSYGYTFGSGTRLTVV.

The chain links TRBV28 to TRBJ1-4, with TRBD1 as a possible D gene (5 bases). There are 14 residues in the CDR3. CDR1 is MDHEN and CDR2 is SYDVKM in the germline V gene. Trimming took 1 base from V and 14 from J, leaving 17 bases between them. DNA of the CDR3: TGTGCCAGCAGTTTATTCGTGGCCGGGGGAGAGCTGTTTTTT. The encoded protein is CASSLFVAGGELFF.